The clone carrying this T cell receptor (beta chain) was counted a few times. This sample was included in a study of shared T cell receptors in the human thymus. This table comes from immunoSEQ multiplex PCR, and its TCRdb copy is limited to in-frame clones, with some not included. The repertoire has approximately 760,000 clones, 80% to 90% of them found once; the top ten carry more than 0.01%. This same sample was also taken into another study, of human thymus T cells. That source adds: In thymic and blood repertoires alike, V and J usage looked biased. Related research has reported that thymic repertoires overlap highly among unrelated individuals.

The receptor's source is a girl younger than two with a congenital heart defect. Material for sequencing was thymocytes.

Here the CDR3 DNA reads TGCGCCAGCAGCTTGGTAGGGGGACAGGGTTGCGAGCAGTACTTC. Translation gives CASSLVGGQGCEQYF. This chain connects TRBV5-1 to TRBJ2-7, with 9 bases matching TRBD1. The CDR3 extends over 15 amino acids. Germline CDR1 is SGHRS and CDR2 is YFSETQ. J gave up 6 bases and V 0 bases, and 7 bases lay outside the gene matches. The variable domain in full, with the rest retrieved from reference TRBV5-1 and TRBJ2-7, is KAGVTQTPRYLIKTRGQQVTLSCSPISGHRSVSWYQQTPGQGLQFLFEYFSETQRNKGNFPGRFSGRQFSNSRSEMNVSTLELGDSALYLCASSLVGGQGCEQYFGPGTRLTVT.